One sample yielded the 2 T cell receptor beta chains listed below, sequenced in a study of blood T cells in healthy people across ages. Primers used in a second PCR of roughly 6 to 11 cycles were a sample-barcoded 5' primer and a J-beta primer mix. TCRdb independently ran MiXCR on the 5' RACE reads; one entry per CDR3 protein. The table records approximately 1.5 million distinct CDR3 sequences, approximately 43% of them present only once. The sequenced material came from blood. The receptor source for this set is a woman between 18 and 30 years old in good health.

The gene calls are TRBV4-3 and TRBJ1-2; no definite D call. The V and J ends lost 0 bases and 4 bases respectively, with 15 bases between them. The CDR3 extends over 16 amino acids. CDR1 and CDR2 (germline): LGHNA, YSLEER. CDR3 sequence reads: CASSQDLTTPLYGYTF. The CDR3, as DNA: TGCGCCAGCAGCCAAGACCTAACTACACCGCTCTATGGCTACACCTTC.

Remarks on this clonotype: One end of the junction is discordant with germline, which a read error may explain. The gene calls are TRBV7-9 and TRBJ2-7; 10 bases are a match to TRBD2. From germline, CDR1 is SEHNR and CDR2 FQNEAQ (reference sequence). The CDR3 runs 17 residues. The DNA for the CDR3 is TGTCCCAGCAGCTTAGCGATAAGGACTAGCGGCACCTACGAGCAGTACTTC. It specifies CPSSLAIRTSGTYEQYF. The full variable domain, completed using reference TRBV7-9 and TRBJ2-7, is DTGVSQNPRHKITKRGQNVTFRCDPISEHNRLYWYRQTLGQGPEFLTYFQNEAQLEKSRLLSDRFSAERPKGSFSTLEIQRTEQGDSAMYLCPSSLAIRTSGTYEQYFGPGTRLTVT.